The 15 T cell receptor beta chains reported below all come from one sample, sequenced in a study of identical twins. TCRdb reprocessed the 5' RACE reads with MiXCR, giving one entry per CDR3 protein. The sample carries 1.5 million or so distinct CDR3 sequences, roughly a third recorded once. Sequencing was done on a sample of cord blood. The receptors here all came from a newborn girl in good health.

V and J are TRBV6-1 and TRBJ2-7; D is ambiguous. CDR3 length equals 14 residues. V was clipped by 2 bases and J by 2 bases, with 10 bases between them. CDR1 MNHNS and CDR2 SASEGT come from the germline V gene. The CDR3 DNA reads TGTGCCAGCAGTGAACTAGTGGTAACCTACGAGCAGTACTTC. Protein: CASSELVVTYEQYF.

This chain joins TRBV3-1 and TRBJ2-3, with TRBD2 matching 9 bases. V lost 4 bases to trimming and J lost 6 bases; unmatched junction nucleotides: 11. The CDR3 is 16 residues long. Germline CDR1 reads LGHDT; CDR2 reads YNNKEL (reference sequence). The CDR3 loop is CASSLPYSGSLDTQYF. CDR3 coding DNA: TGTGCCAGCAGCCTCCCCTATAGCGGGAGTCTGGATACGCAGTATTTT.

This clonotype has more than one count but fewer than ten. J is TRBJ2-1 and V is TRBV20-1, with D maybe TRBD2 (6 bases). This CDR3 contains 11 residues. Germline V gene lookup returns CDR1 DFQATT and CDR2 SNEGSKA (reference sequence). V was shortened by 3 bases and J by 10 bases, with 10 bases between the two germline ends. CDR3 coding DNA: TGCAGTGCTAGGACCCGGGGGGAGCAGTTCTTC. Translation: CSARTRGEQFF.

This clonotype has just a few counts. This sequence joins TRBV28 and TRBJ2-3; no reliable D call. The CDR3 has 15 residues. Deletions cut 1 base from V and 2 bases from J, with 10 bases between. Germline-derived CDR1 and CDR2 are MDHEN and SYDVKM. CDR3 loop: CASSLYGRATDTQYF. CDR3 in DNA: TGTGCCAGCAGTTTATATGGACGCGCCACAGATACGCAGTATTTT.

The chain has TRBV25-1 and TRBJ1-2; D might be TRBD1 (5 bases). Germline loops: CDR1 MGHDK, CDR2 SYGVNS. Trimming removed 5 bases from V and 9 bases from J, with 10 bases in between. The CDR3 runs to 11 residues. Here the CDR3 reads CASSLRASYTF. The CDR3, as DNA: TGTGCCAGCAGTCTCAGGGCAAGCTACACCTTC.

The V and J genes are TRBV20-1 and TRBJ1-1; D is uncertain. V lost 5 bases to trimming and J lost 0 bases, with 16 bases between them. CDR1 is DFQATT, CDR2 SNEGSKA, per germline (reference sequence). The CDR3 is 15 amino acids. This chain's CDR3 is CSAAPVGILNTEAFF. CDR3 bases: TGCAGTGCTGCCCCGGTCGGGATTTTGAACACTGAAGCTTTCTTT.

V is TRBV20-1 and J is TRBJ2-7, with 7 bases that match TRBD2. The CDR3 runs 13 residues. From germline, CDR1 is DFQATT and CDR2 SNEGSKA (reference sequence). J lost 7 bases, V lost 6 bases, and 12 bases had no gene match. CDR3 in DNA: TGCAGTGCGCCGTACATCGGGGGGAATGAGCAGTACTTC. Its protein product is CSAPYIGGNEQYF.

This clonotype was picked up a small number of times. This rearrangement joins TRBV12-3 or TRBV12-4 to TRBJ2-1; 10 bases line up with TRBD2. This CDR3 is built from 15 residues. The V segment lost 7 bases and the J segment 4 bases; nucleotides outside the gene matches: 7. The CDR3 nucleotides are TGTGCCAGCACCGAGCGGGAGGGCCGGTACAATGAGCAGTTCTTC. This gives the protein CASTEREGRYNEQFF.

This clonotype was counted between two and nine times. This chain connects TRBV10-3 to TRBJ2-1; 9 bases are shared with TRBD2. The J segment lost 7 bases and the V segment lost 0 bases, leaving 7 bases of the junction unmatched. Germline lookup yields CDR1 ENHRY and CDR2 SYGVKD. The CDR3 runs to 16 residues. For the CDR3, the DNA is TGTGCCATCAGTGAGTCGGGGACTAGCCTGCCTAATGAGCAGTTCTTC. Translated: CAISESGTSLPNEQFF.

Remarks on this clonotype: A much larger clone sits a single nucleotide away, making a read error possible. This CDR3 is CAISESDYNEQFF. CDR3 bases: TGTGCCATCAGTGAGTCGGACTACAATGAGCAGTTCTTC. The gene calls are TRBV10-3 and TRBJ2-1; D call uncertain. The CDR3 covers 13 residues. The V end was cut by 0 bases, the J end by 3 bases, with 3 bases between. Germline V gene sequence: CDR1 ENHRY, CDR2 SYGVKD.

The rearrangement joins TRBV7-2 to TRBJ1-2; D unclear. Trimming shortened V by 3 bases and J by 5 bases, and 10 bases separated the two germline ends. Per the germline V gene, CDR1 is SGHTA and CDR2 is FQGNSA. The CDR3 sequence is 13 residues long. The CDR3 reads CASSFQPAYGYTF. DNA of the CDR3: TGTGCCAGCAGCTTCCAACCGGCTTATGGCTACACCTTC.

The table lists this clonotype with a few counts. The V gene is TRBV12-3 or TRBV12-4, the J gene TRBJ1-2, with 8 bases lining up with TRBD1. Trimming removed 5 bases from V and 5 bases from J; junction bases left unmatched: 7. The CDR3 sequence is 14 residues long. The CDR3 here is CASSPKRTGYGYTF. CDR3 nucleotides: TGTGCCAGCAGTCCGAAGCGGACAGGGTATGGCTACACCTTC.

The chain links TRBV20-1 to TRBJ2-4, with 10 bases fitting TRBD2. Germline CDR1 is DFQATT and CDR2 is SNEGSKA (reference sequence). V was pared by 5 bases and J by 0 bases, with 10 bases of the junction left unmatched. The CDR3 totals 17 residues. CDR3 loop: CSAGLAARLLAKNIQYF. CDR3 bases: TGCAGTGCTGGACTAGCGGCCAGGCTTTTAGCCAAAAACATTCAGTACTTC.

The rearrangement uses TRBV28 and TRBJ2-7, with D hard to call. CDR3 length: 15 amino acids. V was cut by 2 bases and J by 2 bases, with 13 bases left in between. The germline CDR1 and CDR2 sequences are MDHEN and SYDVKM. The CDR3: CASSLPLTGPYEQYF. In DNA, the CDR3 is TGTGCCAGCAGTTTACCCCTCACGGGCCCCTACGAGCAGTACTTC.

The chain links TRBV28 to TRBJ1-5, with 8 bases matching TRBD1. Trimming removed 5 bases from V and 6 bases from J; junction bases left unmatched: 9. The CDR3 contains 15 residues. Germline V lookup: CDR1 MDHEN, CDR2 SYDVKM. CDR3 region: CASSPTGAPIQPQHF. The CDR3 bases are TGTGCCAGCAGTCCGACAGGGGCGCCCATTCAGCCCCAGCATTTT.